This TCR beta chain was obtained from a study of shared clonotypes between healthy human individuals. V was clipped by 6 bases and J by 11 bases, with 15 bases between them. Germline CDR1 reads LNHDA; CDR2 reads SQIVND (reference sequence). This CDR3 is built from 12 residues. Execution of the assay was at deep level. Sequencing used immunoSEQ multiplex PCR; TCRdb keeps in-frame clones, though not all of them. The sample lists about 2.3 million clones; 85% to 95% were seen once. Recent acute infections and vaccinations were absent in the healthy HIV-negative adult donors. The sample was naive CD4+ T cells from PBMCs. Subset denoted: CD45RA+ positively selected. The chain joins TRBV19 to TRBJ2-3; D is undetermined. The source of this sequence is a man aged 18-30 years in good health. Some clones in this sample may be carry-over from other donors' samples. The CDR3: CASSIGPQMQYF. The CDR3 coding sequence is TGTGCCAGTAGCATCGGGCCCCAGATGCAGTATTTT.